One sample yielded the 15 T cell receptor beta chains listed below, sequenced in a study of beta chain features in type 1 diabetes. The isolated RNA, all of it, was reverse transcribed, so expressed TCRB transcripts were what got sequenced. Sequenced by immunoSEQ multiplex PCR; TCRdb stores in-frame clones only, minus some. This table holds roughly 300,000 clones, 14% found once. The sample consisted of central memory CD4+ T cells from blood. These receptors were taken from a man younger than 40 in good health.

This clone was found many times. The CDR3 region is CASSLAKNIQYF. The CDR3 DNA sequence: TGTGCCAGCAGCTTAGCCAAAAACATTCAGTACTTC. This chain links TRBV7-2 with TRBJ2-4; no reliable D call. Trimming pared 0 bases from V and 3 bases from J, leaving 0 bases between. This CDR3 spans 12 amino acids. CDR1 SGHTA and CDR2 FQGNSA come from the germline V gene.

This clone turned up a few times. The same CDR3 arises from other DNA sequences in this sample as well. V gene TRBV11-2 combines with J gene TRBJ1-5; D remains ambiguous. The CDR3 loop spans 13 amino acids. Germline assignment: CDR1 SGHAT and CDR2 FQNNGV. Deletions cut 0 bases from V and 5 bases from J, with 5 bases between. The CDR3 sequence is CASSLDRDQPQHF. DNA for the CDR3: TGTGCCAGCAGCTTAGATCGTGATCAGCCCCAGCATTTT.

The table lists this clone with a few counts. The chain uses TRBV6-5 and TRBJ2-7; 9 bases align to TRBD1. This CDR3 region has 14 residues. V dropped 4 bases and J dropped 3; count of bases not matched to a gene: 4. CDR1 MNHEY and CDR2 SVGAGI come from the germline V gene. The CDR3 protein is CASSSTGGNYEQYV. CDR3 sequence (DNA): TGTGCCAGCAGTTCGACAGGGGGAAACTACGAGCAGTACGTC.

The chain joins TRBV12-5 to TRBJ2-3; D gene uncertain. This CDR3 region has 13 residues. From germline, CDR1 is LGHNT and CDR2 FRNRAP. Trimming took 2 bases from V and 2 from J, leaving 5 bases between them. CDR3 loop: CASGLWDTDTQYF. CDR3 nucleotides: TGTGCTAGTGGTTTGTGGGACACAGATACGCAGTATTTT.

This clone came up a few times. The chain recombines TRBV4-3 with TRBJ1-4, with unresolved D. V was cut by 1 base and J by 5 bases, with 11 bases left in between. The CDR3 is 15 amino acids. The germline V gene encodes CDR1 LGHNA and CDR2 YSLEER. The CDR3 DNA sequence: TGCGCCAGCAGCCAAGTTAACACCAACAATGAAAAACTGTTTTTT. Protein product: CASSQVNTNNEKLFF.

In its sample, this clone was seen a few times. The chain combines TRBV4-2 with TRBJ2-7, with D possibly being TRBD2 (6 bases). The CDR3 totals 13 residues. Trimming pared 5 bases from V and 5 bases from J, leaving 13 bases between. Germline CDR1 is LGHNA and CDR2 is YNFKEQ. Here the CDR3 DNA reads TGTGCCAGCAGCTTACTCGGGGGTGACGAGCAGTACGTC. Translated: CASSLLGGDEQYV.

This clone occurred a few times. The V gene is TRBV4-3, the J gene TRBJ1-3; D gene unclear. Trimming removed 0 bases from V and 0 bases from J, with 6 bases in between. CDR1 is LGHNA and CDR2 is YSLEER in the germline V gene. This CDR3 has 15 amino acids. This CDR3 reads CASSQDTNSGNTIYF. The CDR3, as DNA: TGCGCCAGCAGCCAAGATACAAACTCTGGAAACACCATATATTTT.

This chain links TRBV2 with TRBJ2-3; the D gene is possibly TRBD1 (5 bases). Germline V gene lookup returns CDR1 SNHLY and CDR2 FYNNEI. This CDR3 comprises 14 residues. Trimming left V 2 bases short and J 6 bases short, with 12 bases between. CDR3 sequence: CASSENRIGDTQYF. The CDR3 nucleotides are TGTGCCAGCAGTGAAAACAGGATTGGGGATACGCAGTATTTT.

The V gene is TRBV5-4, the J gene TRBJ2-2; TRBD2 matches at 14 bases. The germline V gene encodes CDR1 SGHNT and CDR2 YYREEE (reference sequence). V dropped 4 bases and J dropped 6; count of bases not matched to a gene: 11. There are 18 residues in the CDR3. Here the CDR3 DNA reads TGTGCCAGCAGCGCGGGACTAGCGGGGGAACCCGGCTCCGGGGAGCTGTTTTTT. Amino acids: CASSAGLAGEPGSGELFF.

This clone was counted between two and nine times. V usage is TRBV2 and J usage is TRBJ1-2; D gene uncertain. Trimming shortened V by 5 bases and J by 1 base, and 14 bases separated the two germline ends. Germline values: CDR1 SNHLY, CDR2 FYNNEI. CDR3 length: 15 amino acids. The CDR3 region is CASSNGPAGNYGYTF. The CDR3 nucleotides read TGTGCCAGCAGTAACGGGCCCGCGGGTAACTATGGCTACACCTTC.

The chain is built from TRBV7-2 and TRBJ2-2; TRBD1 aligns across 8 bases. CDR3 length: 17 amino acids. Unmatched junction bases numbered 12, after V lost 2 bases and J lost 7 bases. Germline lookup yields CDR1 SGHTA and CDR2 FQGNSA. Written as DNA, the CDR3 is TGTGCCAGCAGCTTAAATCCCAGGGGGCAAGTTGTCGGGGAGCTGTTTTTT. This sequence encodes CASSLNPRGQVVGELFF. The entire variable domain, with the rest obtained from reference TRBV7-2 and TRBJ2-2, is as follows: GAGVSQSPSNKVTEKGKDVELRCDPISGHTALYWYRQSLGQGLEFLIYFQGNSAPDKSGLPSDRFSAERTGGSVSTLTIQRTQQEDSAVYLCASSLNPRGQVVGELFFGEGSRLTVL.

The V and J genes are TRBV5-1 and TRBJ2-7, with 10 nucleotides matching TRBD2. CDR1 is SGHRS and CDR2 is YFSETQ in the germline V gene. This CDR3 is 16 amino acids long. Germline trimming cut 4 bases from V and 2 bases from J; bases unmatched to any gene: 9. This CDR3 is CASSLNTAGGPYEQYF. CDR3 coding DNA: TGCGCCAGCAGCCTGAATACAGCGGGGGGGCCCTACGAGCAGTACTTC.

V usage is TRBV7-8 and J usage is TRBJ2-4, with TRBD2 matching 9 bases. The V gene's germline CDR1 is SGHVS and CDR2 FQNEAQ. There are 14 residues in the CDR3. J gave up 5 bases and V 4 bases, and 3 bases lay outside the gene matches. In nucleotides, the CDR3 is TGTGCCAGCAGCTCGAGACTAGCGGAAAACATTCAGTACTTC. It encodes CASSSRLAENIQYF. The variable domain in full, completed from reference TRBV7-8 and TRBJ2-4, reads GAGVSQSPRYKVAKRGQDVALRCDPISGHVSLFWYQQALGQGPEFLTYFQNEAQLDKSGLPSDRFFAERPEGSVSTLKIQRTQQEDSAVYLCASSSRLAENIQYFGAGTRLSVL.

This clone was seen a few times. A much larger clone sits a single nucleotide away, making a read error possible. This chain joins TRBV5-4 and TRBJ1-2; 8 bases are shared with TRBD1. The CDR3 contains 13 residues. V was clipped by 4 bases and J by 3 bases; unmatched bases: 2. Per germline, CDR1 SGHNT and CDR2 YYREEE (reference sequence). CDR3: CASSEDRDYGYTF. CDR3 nucleotides: TGTGCCAGCAGCGAGGACAGGGACTATGGCTACACCTTC.

This clone was counted a few times. The rearrangement joins TRBV10-3 to TRBJ2-7; 8 bases map to TRBD1. Germline V lookup: CDR1 ENHRY, CDR2 SYGVKD. The CDR3 covers 14 residues. J lost 3 bases, V lost 10 bases, and 11 bases had no gene match. CDR3 DNA sequence: TGTGCCAGCAGGTCCGGGACAGGCTTCTACGAGCAGTACTTC. It is translated as CASRSGTGFYEQYF.